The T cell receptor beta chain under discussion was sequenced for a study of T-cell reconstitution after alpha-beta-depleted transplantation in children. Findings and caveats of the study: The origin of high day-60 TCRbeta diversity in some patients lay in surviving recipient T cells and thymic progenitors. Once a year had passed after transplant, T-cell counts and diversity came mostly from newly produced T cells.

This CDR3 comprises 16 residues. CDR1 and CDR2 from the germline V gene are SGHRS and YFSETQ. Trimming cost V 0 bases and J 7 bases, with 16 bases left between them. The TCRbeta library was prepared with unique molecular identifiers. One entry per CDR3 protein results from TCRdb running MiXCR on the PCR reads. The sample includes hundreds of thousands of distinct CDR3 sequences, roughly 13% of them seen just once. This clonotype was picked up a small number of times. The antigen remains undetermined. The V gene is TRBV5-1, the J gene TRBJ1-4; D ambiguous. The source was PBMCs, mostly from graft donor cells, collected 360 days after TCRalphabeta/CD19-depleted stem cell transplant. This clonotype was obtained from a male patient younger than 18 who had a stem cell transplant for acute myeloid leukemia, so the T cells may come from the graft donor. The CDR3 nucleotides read TGCGCCAGCAGCTTGGCCCCCGGAACGGTTGGTGAAAAACTGTTTTTT. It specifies CASSLAPGTVGEKLFF.